The T cell receptor beta chain described here comes from a study of regulatory T cells in long-lasting Graves disease. Findings of the study overall: With persistent disease, TRBV28, TRBJ1-2 and TRBJ2-5 were the favored segments.

This clonotype has ten or more counts. Its antigen is as yet unknown. The time point is: newly diagnosed GD, antithyroid drugs for less than 3 months. Extracted PBMC RNA gave rise to the TCR library. Trimming removed 5 bases at V and 0 bases at J, with 5 bases between. Germline assignment: CDR1 SGHAT and CDR2 FQNNGV. The CDR3 contains 14 residues. Sequencing libraries for TCR beta were prepared with iRepertoire HTBI primers and Arm-PCR of CDR3 regions. TCRdb ran MiXCR on the multiplex PCR reads and lists one entry per CDR3 protein. The sample consists of around 480,000 distinct CDR3 sequences, roughly a sixth of them appearing once. This sample also appeared in a second study, on T cells in Graves' hyperthyroidism and ophthalmopathy. That source reports: Blood also showed most of the thyroid clonotypes that were expanded above 0.001.

The sequencing here drew on peripheral blood mononuclear cells (PBMCs), taken at new diagnosis, from a patient treated with antithyroid drugs. The chain uses TRBV11-2 and TRBJ2-6; D remains ambiguous. This TCR was recovered from a woman aged 35 to 60 with Graves disease. CDR3 in amino acids: CASSPISGANVLTF. CDR3 nucleotide sequence: TGTGCCAGCAGCCCGATCTCTGGGGCCAACGTCCTGACTTTC.